Each of the 9 T cell receptor beta chains below was sequenced from the same sample in a study of glioma-infiltrating T cells. The iRepertoire nested amplicon-rescue multiplex PCR amplified TCR alpha and beta CDR3s from RNA. TCRdb reprocessed the multiplex PCR reads via MiXCR and lists one record per CDR3 protein. The sample lists approximately 140,000 distinct CDR3 sequences, about 25% occurring once. Material for sequencing was glioma tissue, nonneoplastic brain tissue, or PBMCs (not recorded which). The source of these receptors is a human donor with low-grade glioma or glioblastoma, undergoing nonglioma brain surgery, or in good health (not recorded which).

This clonotype was seen a handful of times. The chain carries TRBV6-1 and TRBJ2-7, with a possible D match to TRBD2 (6 bases). Trimming shortened V by 5 bases and J by 7 bases, and 15 bases separated the two germline ends. This CDR3 spans 13 amino acids. Germline V gene lookup returns CDR1 MNHNS and CDR2 SASEGT. CDR3 bases: TGTGCCAGCAGTCCGGTCGGAGGGTGGGAGCAGTACGTC. It codes for CASSPVGGWEQYV.

The chain couples TRBV6-1 to TRBJ2-2; either TRBD1 or TRBD2 may supply D (5 bases each). This CDR3 is built from 18 residues. CDR1 and CDR2 (germline): MNHNS, SASEGT. Trimming took 2 bases from V and 5 from J, leaving 21 bases between them. The CDR3 is CASSEPTTGRVGTGELFF. Written as DNA, the CDR3 is TGTGCCAGCAGTGAACCCACCACGGGACGCGTAGGGACCGGGGAGCTGTTTTTT.

V gene TRBV10-1 combines with J gene TRBJ2-1; TRBD1 aligns across 9 bases. The CDR3 consists of 17 residues. The V gene end was trimmed by 6 bases and the J gene end by 4 bases; junction bases not matched to a gene: 13. Germline CDR1 WNHNN, CDR2 SYGVQD (reference sequence). The CDR3 DNA reads TGCGCCAGCAGGGGACAGGGTGTTGGACGAATATACAATGAGCAGTTCTTC. Its translation: CASRGQGVGRIYNEQFF.

Remarks on this clonotype: A much larger clone differs by one base, so this may be a read error. The chain couples TRBV6-5 to TRBJ2-1, with unresolved D. With 2 bases removed from V and 9 bases from J, the gap between germline ends came to 11 bases. Germline loops: CDR1 MNHEY, CDR2 SVGAGI. There are 13 residues in the CDR3. The CDR3, as DNA: TGTGCCAGCAGTTACCCACCTCACAGTGAGCAGTTCTTC. Residues: CASSYPPHSEQFF.

The V and J genes are TRBV7-9 and TRBJ2-1, with 13 nucleotides matching TRBD2. The CDR3 consists of 19 residues. Unmatched junction bases numbered 7, after V lost 1 base and J lost 1 base. Germline CDR1 SEHNR, CDR2 FQNEAQ (reference sequence). The CDR3 sequence is CASSLEWTSGGLSYNEQFF. The CDR3 region has the DNA TGTGCCAGCAGCTTAGAGTGGACTAGCGGGGGCCTGTCCTACAATGAGCAGTTCTTC.

This clonotype was seen a handful of times. The gene calls are TRBV3-1 and TRBJ1-1; D ambiguous. Germline CDR1 is LGHDT and CDR2 is YNNKEL (reference sequence). CDR3 size: 12 residues. Trimming stripped 4 bases from V and 11 bases from J, with 14 bases between. The CDR3 protein is CASSPLKGYAFF. For the CDR3, the DNA is TGTGCCAGCAGCCCTCTAAAAGGTTATGCTTTCTTT.

This clonotype has a count of ten or more. The rearrangement links TRBV20-1 to TRBJ1-5; 10 nucleotides align to TRBD1. J gave up 6 bases and V 6 bases, and 2 bases lay outside the gene matches. This CDR3 comprises 12 residues. Germline V gene data show CDR1 as DFQATT and CDR2 as SNEGSKA (reference sequence). DNA for the CDR3: TGCAGTGCAGGGACAGGGGCTCAGCCCCAGCATTTT. It is translated as CSAGTGAQPQHF.

Only a few counts were recorded for this clonotype. This rearrangement joins TRBV11-2 to TRBJ1-6; 7 bases align to TRBD1. The CDR3 consists of 14 residues. Germline-derived CDR1 and CDR2 are SGHAT and FQNNGV. With V trimmed by 3 bases and J by 8 bases, 4 bases remained unmatched. CDR3 amino acids: CASSLETGHSPLHF. DNA of the CDR3: TGTGCCAGCAGCTTGGAGACAGGGCATTCACCCCTCCACTTT.

In this sample, this clonotype turned up a few times. The V and J genes are TRBV15 and TRBJ1-2; 7 bases align to TRBD1. With 2 bases clipped from V and 2 bases from J, the junction kept 2 bases outside the gene matches. The CDR3 runs 14 residues. Germline values: CDR1 LNHNV, CDR2 YYDKDF (reference sequence). The CDR3 here is CATSRLQGNYGYTF. The CDR3 coding sequence is TGTGCCACCAGCAGATTACAGGGGAACTATGGCTACACCTTC.